These 3 T cell receptor beta chains were sequenced from one sample in a study of T cell responses to AZD1222 COVID-19 vaccine. Profiling relied on immunoSEQ multiplex PCR, and the TCRdb table lists in-frame clones only, not all of them. The sample carries fewer than 75,000 clones, just over 90% recorded once. The sequencing used peripheral blood, collected 28 days after the second dose of the MenACWY control vaccine. The receptors were gathered from an adult who received the MenACWY meningococcal vaccine as a control.

The chain joins TRBV4-2 to TRBJ2-7; possibly TRBD1 for D (5 bases). The CDR3 is 15 residues long. Between the trimmed V and J ends, which lost 4 bases and 0 bases, there was a span of 13 bases. Germline V gene lookup returns CDR1 LGHNA and CDR2 YNFKEQ. CDR3 amino acids: CASSRQGDGSYEQYF. CDR3 DNA: TGTGCCAGCAGCCGACAAGGGGATGGCTCCTACGAGCAGTACTTC.

The V gene is TRBV29-1, the J gene TRBJ1-1; D is unclear. Looked up from germline, CDR1 is SQVTM and CDR2 is ANQGSEA. With 4 bases removed from V and 4 bases from J, the gap between germline ends came to 10 bases. The CDR3 is made up of 12 amino acids. In nucleotides, the CDR3 is TGCAGCGTTGTAGAAAGTGGCACTGAAGCTTTCTTT. Amino acids: CSVVESGTEAFF.

The V gene is TRBV20-1, the J gene TRBJ1-3; no reliable D call. There are 11 residues in the CDR3. The V end lost 2 bases, the J end lost 3 bases, and 2 bases lay between the germline ends. Germline CDR1 reads DFQATT; CDR2 reads SNEGSKA (reference sequence). The CDR3, as DNA: TGCAGTGCTAGAAATGGAAACACCATATATTTT. Encoded protein: CSARNGNTIYF.